A single sample is the source of the 11 T cell receptor beta chains below, sequenced in a study of T cells in Graves' hyperthyroidism and ophthalmopathy (dated by TCRdb to about 2019). Library generation was performed with multiplex PCR. Sequencing used an Illumina HiSeq 2000. The TCR beta CDR3 regions were amplified from RNA transcripts. The first round of RT-PCR for the TCR CDR3 was performed with the HTBI primer set and the Qiagen OneStep RT-PCR kit. TCRdb ran its own pipeline on the public reads, namely fastp trimming at Q25 and MiXCR clone calling, and kept in-frame beta chains. Rows merge per CDR3 protein into single entries with the most common DNA and genes. The table for this sample lists around 190,000 distinct CDR3 sequences; about a sixth of them were counted only once. The top ten constitute 25% to 30% of the sample. Material: blood. The source of these receptors is a woman between 50 and 59 years old with Graves' hyperthyroidism.

This clonotype appeared many times. The rearrangement joins TRBV29-1 to TRBJ2-7; TRBD1 matches at 8 bases. The CDR3 has 13 residues. The ends lost 4 bases at V and 0 bases at J; junction bases unmatched: 2. Looked up from germline, CDR1 is SQVTM and CDR2 is ANQGSEA. The CDR3 DNA follows: TGCAGCGTTGGGACAGGGAGCTCCTACGAGCAGTACTTC. Translating it yields CSVGTGSSYEQYF.

The table lists this clonotype with many counts. This sequence joins TRBV10-3 and TRBJ2-1; TRBD2 matches at 13 bases. This CDR3 spans 16 amino acids. Germline CDR1 is ENHRY and CDR2 is SYGVKD. J lost 9 bases, V lost 0 bases, and 5 bases had no gene match. This CDR3 is CAISESLAGGQSEQFF. The CDR3 coding sequence is TGTGCCATCAGTGAGTCACTAGCGGGGGGGCAGAGTGAGCAGTTCTTC.

Comments on this clonotype: A single base separates this from a much larger clone, so it may be a read error. This rearrangement joins TRBV6-9 to TRBJ2-7; D uncertain. Trimming pared 3 bases from V and 7 bases from J, leaving 22 bases between. The CDR3 totals 16 residues. CDR1 and CDR2 from the germline V gene are MNHGY and SVAAGI. The CDR3 coding sequence is TGTGCCAGCAGTTACCGTCGGATAGAACCTTGGAAAGAGCAGTACTTC. This codes for CASSYRRIEPWKEQYF.

In its sample, this clonotype was seen many times. The CDR3 DNA follows: TGCGCCAGCAGCTTGGCAGTCAGCACCGGGGAGCTGTTTTTT. The encoded protein is CASSLAVSTGELFF. V usage is TRBV5-1 and J usage is TRBJ2-2, with unresolved D. The CDR3 has 14 amino acids. Germline V lookup: CDR1 SGHRS, CDR2 YFSETQ. V gave up 0 bases and J gave up 4 bases, with 7 bases separating them.

Ten or more counts support this clonotype. The rearrangement uses TRBV7-9 and TRBJ1-2; 7 positions match TRBD1. Trimming at V came to 4 bases and at J to 2 bases, leaving 7 bases not matched to a gene. There are 15 residues in the CDR3. Germline CDR1 reads SEHNR; CDR2 reads FQNEAQ (reference sequence). CDR3 sequence: CASSSMMTGNYGYTF. CDR3 bases: TGTGCCAGCAGCTCCATGATGACAGGGAACTATGGCTACACCTTC.

A word on this clonotype: Possible read error: a much larger clone is one base away. Here the CDR3 omits its conserved ending phenylalanine or tryptophan, so a read error is the likely source. V gene TRBV7-8 combines with J gene TRBJ1-6; D is unclear. The V gene's germline CDR1 is SGHVS and CDR2 FQNEAQ. This CDR3 region has 12 residues. CDR3 sequence: CASSSDNSPLHS. The CDR3 DNA reads TGTGCCAGCAGCTCCGATAATTCACCCCTCCACTCT.

CDR3 protein: CASSLMKSGAGRPYNEQFF. The CDR3 nucleotides read TGTGCCAGCAGCTTAATGAAATCCGGGGCAGGGCGCCCCTACAATGAGCAGTTCTTC. The chain combines TRBV7-9 with TRBJ2-1; D may be TRBD1 or TRBD2 (5 bases each). V lost 2 bases and J lost 2, with 22 bases in between. CDR3 length equals 19 residues. Germline loops: CDR1 SEHNR, CDR2 FQNEAQ (reference sequence).

This clonotype was picked up many times. The chain joins TRBV6-5 to TRBJ2-1; D might be TRBD1 or TRBD2, each matching 5 bases. Germline V gene data show CDR1 as MNHEY and CDR2 as SVGAGI. V lost 2 bases and J 1 base, leaving 15 bases between the germline ends. CDR3 length: 17 amino acids. In DNA form, the CDR3 reads TGTGCCAGCAGTTACGACGGAGTAGGGGAGTCCTACAATGAGCAGTTCTTC. It yields the protein CASSYDGVGESYNEQFF.

Remarks on this clonotype: The CDR3 end shows no conserved phenylalanine or tryptophan, and so a read error is likely. The CDR3 is CASSRLGGWSNLLSYNEQFL. CDR3 in DNA: TGTGCCAGCAGCCGGCTCGGGGGTTGGAGCAACCTACTCTCCTACAATGAGCAGTTCCTC. The chain carries TRBV12-3 or TRBV12-4 and TRBJ2-1; weak D call: TRBD2 (6 bases). Deletions cut 6 bases from V and 0 bases from J, with 27 bases between. This CDR3 spans 20 amino acids.

This clonotype was counted at least ten times. The chain joins TRBV18 to TRBJ1-5; tentative D call: TRBD1 (6 bases). The V end was cut by 2 bases, the J end by 2 bases, with 10 bases between. From germline, CDR1 is KGHSH and CDR2 LQKENI. The length of the CDR3 is 15 residues. The DNA for the CDR3 is TGTGCCAGCTCACCAACAGGGCCCGGCAATCAGCCCCAGCATTTT. Translation: CASSPTGPGNQPQHF.

With regard to this clonotype: A much larger clone differs from this one at a single base, so this may be a read error. The chain combines TRBV7-8 with TRBJ2-5; perhaps TRBD1 as D (6 bases). Looked up from germline, CDR1 is SGHVS and CDR2 is FQNEAQ. The CDR3 sequence is 19 residues long. The V end lost 5 bases, the J end lost 0 bases, and 25 bases lay between the germline ends. This chain's CDR3 is CASSLQDRVLGNNQETQYF. CDR3 nucleotide sequence: TGTGCCAGCAGCCTCCAGGACAGAGTCCTCGGAAACAACCAAGAGACCCAGTACTTC.